This TCR beta chain was identified in a study of T cells in Graves' hyperthyroidism and ophthalmopathy (dated by TCRdb to between 2017 and 2020). Turning to the overall study: Peripheral blood was collected at initial diagnosis, before any treatment. A discovery cohort of about 95 patients, approximately 44 with Graves' ophthalmopathy and about 58 with stable Graves' hyperthyroidism, was used to find distinguishing TCR V-J signatures. Prospective prediction of ophthalmopathy was tested in an independent validation cohort of 18 to 20 hyperthyroidism patients and 15 to 17 patients who later progressed to ophthalmopathy. The 100 or so discovery patients were randomly divided into training and test sets at a 7:3 ratio. In addition, the study compared T-cell repertoires in thyroid tissue and in blood from six Graves' hyperthyroidism patients. Following sampling, methimazole starting at 30 mg daily was given to hyperthyroidism patients, and high-dose intravenous methylprednisolone was given to ophthalmopathy patients. The paper reports TCR Vbeta CDR3 sequencing of some 140 peripheral blood samples: over 40 ophthalmopathy, around 80 hyperthyroidism and approximately 17 progressor patients.

Amplification of TCR beta CDR3 regions was carried out from RNA transcripts. A first-round RT-PCR of the TCR CDR3 used the HTBI primer set with the Qiagen OneStep RT-PCR kit. The libraries were constructed in a second round of multiplex PCR and then size-selected and purified. Paired-end sequencing of the libraries was performed with 100 bp reads on an Illumina HiSeq2000. The authors' pipeline ran thus. SOAPnuke was used to process the raw data, throwing out any read that contained adapters or uncalled bases, had a mean Phred below 15, or lacked an exact constant-primer or identifier match. COPE v1.2.5 was used to merge the high-quality paired reads, and each unique nucleotide sequence was defined as a clonotype. MiTCR v1.1 was used to align clonotypes to the IMGT TRBV, TRBD and TRBJ reference segments. The analysis included only V-J combinations with a frequency above 0.0001, which together covered over 98% of the repertoires. The TCS score was defined as the ratio of F50 (clonal expansion) to E x V (chaos), calculated using BLOSUM62-based TCRdist between CDR3 peptides within each V-J. Welch's t-statistics and random forest reduced around 520 V-J features to 13, which were used in a naive Bayes classifier (R e1071). The public reads were reprocessed in TCRdb via fastp at Q25 and MiXCR, keeping in-frame beta chains. Rows with a matching CDR3 protein are joined into one entry that keeps the most common DNA and genes. What appears here as the V and J calls and clone size reflects TCRdb's work, not the paper's. In all, the sample holds 300,000 to 450,000 distinct CDR3 sequences, and more than 12% of those were seen once. The ten largest clones represent 15% to 20% of the sample.

Taken from the germline V gene, the CDR1 and CDR2 loops are KGHSH and LQKENI. Germline trimming amounts to 3 bases on V and 8 bases on J, with 8 as the count of junction bases outside the gene matches. Its CDR3 holds 15 amino acids, cysteine through phenylalanine. Only CDR3 DNA remains: 45 bases, in frame from the first base. Moderately to severely active disease, a Clinical Activity Score of at least 3, a NOSPECS grade of at least 4, and a duration under 3 months were present in ophthalmopathy patients. Patients with uncontrolled infections, other autoimmune diseases, pregnancy or lactation were excluded. Diagnoses relied on clinical symptoms, serum thyroxine and TRAb, thyroid ultrasound and orbital computed tomography. PBMCs were separated from 10 ml of fresh peripheral blood using Ficoll-Paque density gradient centrifugation. Total RNA was extracted using Trizol reagent, and RNA quality was assessed on an Agilent 2100 Bioanalyzer.

On the study overall, not on this receptor specifically: Sample size was not statistically predetermined, and investigators were not blinded to group allocation. In cross-validation, a model built on a 13 V-J signature told ophthalmopathy apart from stable hyperthyroidism with roughly 87% sensitivity and about 81% specificity, and in testing the same model reached 80%/75%. During validation, the model predicted progression to ophthalmopathy a median of roughly 7.1 months ahead of onset, with around 71% sensitivity and roughly 72% specificity. Most expanded thyroid clonotypes (frequency above 0.001) were also found in blood, which suggests that blood repertoires may mirror thyroid immune responses.

Comments on this clonotype: It has no known antigen specificity. Base qualities are missing; no much larger clone stands one base away.

The TCR sequence derives from a woman aged 25-40 years with Graves' ophthalmopathy. The chain joins TRBV18 to TRBJ2-4, and 9 junctional nucleotides match TRBD1. Sequenced sample: blood. The base sequence is TGTGCCAGCTCACCTCACGACAGGGGGTTGGACATTCAGTACTTC. The resulting protein is CASSPHDRGLDIQYF.